This T cell receptor beta chain was documented in a study of CD8+CD57+ T cells in acquired aplastic anemia. Study in general: Sorting CD4+ and CD8+ cells gave DNA averaging approximately 3 ug. The study's findings and limits: Researchers report that some 31 CD8+ CDR3 sequences appeared in both patients and controls. Significant differences in CD8+ Simpson's diversity were not observed between patients and controls.

Sequencing involved patients with CD8+CD57+ cell expansion previously shown by flow cytometry. TCR beta VDJ and CDR3 profiling used genomic DNA as template. TCRdb re-called the reads with MiXCR, one entry per CDR3 protein. The sample records about 150,000 distinct CDR3 sequences, about 48% being singletons. Trimming cost V 1 base and J 5 bases; bases outside gene matches: 8. Looked up from germline, CDR1 is SGHRS and CDR2 is YFSETQ. The CDR3 extends over 15 amino acids. Many counts were recorded for this clonotype. Its matching antigen is unknown. V usage is TRBV5-1 and J usage is TRBJ2-5, with 7 bases lining up with TRBD2. Material: sorted CD4+, CD8+, or CD8+CD57+ T cells (not recorded which) from PBMCs. This clonotype originated in a human donor with aplastic anemia. The CDR3 spells CASSLLAAYRETQYF. As DNA, the CDR3 is TGCGCCAGCAGCTTGCTAGCGGCATATAGGGAGACCCAGTACTTC.